The clone carrying this T cell receptor (beta chain) was observed a handful of times. TCRdb re-called the PCR reads with MiXCR. The sample has about 12,000 clones, 30% to 35% seen once. The source of the sample is a study of metastatic and nonmetastatic thyroid tumors. Patients were all untreated before their thyroid surgery. The germline V gene has CDR1 MNHNS and CDR2 SASEGT. J lost 5 bases, V lost 7 bases, and 10 bases had no gene match. This CDR3 has 14 residues. The sequenced sample consisted of tumor tissue. The TCR was taken from a female donor with papillary thyroid cancer or a benign thyroid nodule (not recorded which). Some clones in this sample may be carry-over from other donors' samples. The genes are TRBV6-1 and TRBJ2-5; 7 bases map to TRBD1. CDR3 in DNA: TGTGCCAGCAACGCCTACAGGGGCGCGGAGACCCAGTACTTC. The encoded protein is CASNAYRGAETQYF.